One and the same sample provided the 9 T cell receptor beta chains below, sequenced in a study of CD8 T cells in Susac syndrome. The authors reverse transcribed roughly 0.5 to 1 ug RNA with random hexamers. Using its own MiXCR run on the immunoSEQ multiplex PCR reads, TCRdb lists one record per CDR3 protein. Of 400,000 or so distinct CDR3 sequences detected, more than 80% appear once; the ten largest clones hold around 0.12%. Sequencing was carried out using CD8+ T cells from PBMCs. The receptor set was obtained from a human donor with multiple sclerosis.

In DNA form, the CDR3 reads TGTGCCATCCGGACAGGGGGGCCCGGCTATGGCTACACCTTC. It translates to CAIRTGGPGYGYTF. This sequence joins TRBV10-3 and TRBJ1-2, with 10 positions matching TRBD1. This CDR3 comprises 14 residues. Germline V gene sequence: CDR1 ENHRY, CDR2 SYGVKD. With 8 bases clipped from V and 4 bases from J, the junction kept 7 bases outside the gene matches.

The J gene is TRBJ1-1, the V gene TRBV14; 8 bases are shared with TRBD1. CDR1 SGHDN and CDR2 FVKESK come from the germline V gene. There are 15 residues in the CDR3. The J segment lost 4 bases and the V segment lost 0 bases, leaving 4 bases of the junction unmatched. The DNA for the CDR3 is TGTGCCAGCAGCCAAGATCGACAGGGGACCACTGAAGCTTTCTTT. Its protein is CASSQDRQGTTEAFF.

The V gene is TRBV30, the J gene TRBJ2-7; a possible D gene is TRBD1 (6 bases). Between the trimmed V and J ends, which lost 0 bases and 1 base, there was a span of 13 bases. CDR1 is GTSNPN and CDR2 is SVGIG in the germline V gene (reference sequence). The CDR3 loop spans 15 amino acids. The CDR3 sequence: CAWSVGAGGSYEQYF. CDR3 nucleotide sequence: TGTGCCTGGAGTGTGGGGGCAGGTGGGTCCTACGAGCAGTACTTC.

The DNA for the CDR3 is TGTGCCAGCAGTGAAGCGGGGGACCTTGAAAAACTGTTTTTT. Protein sequence: CASSEAGDLEKLFF. The V call is TRBV2, the J call TRBJ1-4; D is possibly TRBD1 (5 bases). V dropped 0 bases and J dropped 7 bases, with 9 bases sitting between them. The CDR3 covers 14 residues. Germline lookup yields CDR1 SNHLY and CDR2 FYNNEI.

V is TRBV4-1 and J is TRBJ1-4, with TRBD1 identical over 9 bases. The CDR3 extends over 15 amino acids. Germline CDR1 is MGHRA and CDR2 is YSYEKL. Trimming removed 3 bases from V and 8 bases from J; junction bases left unmatched: 7. This CDR3 is CASSHDLGTGEKLFF. The CDR3 nucleotides are TGCGCCAGCAGCCACGACCTCGGGACAGGGGAAAAACTGTTTTTT.

The chain employs TRBV27 and TRBJ2-2; D possibly corresponds to TRBD2 (6 bases). Germline CDR1 and CDR2: MNHEY and SMNVEV (reference sequence). The germline V and J ends were trimmed by 3 bases and 6 bases, with 11 bases remaining between them. The CDR3 runs to 14 residues. The chain's CDR3 is CASSFGGGAGELFF. The CDR3 coding sequence is TGTGCCAGCAGTTTCGGGGGAGGCGCCGGGGAGCTGTTTTTT.

V gene TRBV30 combines with J gene TRBJ2-7, with unresolved D. Looked up from germline, CDR1 is GTSNPN and CDR2 is SVGIG (reference sequence). The CDR3 runs 12 residues. V lost 4 bases to trimming and J lost 0 bases, with 7 bases between them. The CDR3 region has the DNA TGTGCCTGGAAGGGAAGCTCCTACGAGCAGTACTTC. This gives the protein CAWKGSSYEQYF.

The chain carries TRBV20-1 and TRBJ2-1; D is undetermined. CDR1 DFQATT and CDR2 SNEGSKA come from the germline V gene (reference sequence). The germline V and J ends were trimmed by 1 base and 0 bases, with 10 bases remaining between them. This CDR3 region has 15 residues. The CDR3, as DNA: TGCAGTGCTAGAGTTTCACTTAGCTCCTACAATGAGCAGTTCTTC. Encoded protein: CSARVSLSSYNEQFF.

The chain links TRBV5-1 to TRBJ2-7, with TRBD2 matching over 9 bases. V lost 0 bases, J lost 6 bases, and 4 bases stayed unmatched. This CDR3 contains 14 residues. Germline V gene data show CDR1 as SGHRS and CDR2 as YFSETQ. CDR3 amino acids: CASSLAAGGGEQYF. As DNA, the CDR3 is TGCGCCAGCAGCTTGGCCGCGGGAGGGGGCGAGCAGTACTTC.